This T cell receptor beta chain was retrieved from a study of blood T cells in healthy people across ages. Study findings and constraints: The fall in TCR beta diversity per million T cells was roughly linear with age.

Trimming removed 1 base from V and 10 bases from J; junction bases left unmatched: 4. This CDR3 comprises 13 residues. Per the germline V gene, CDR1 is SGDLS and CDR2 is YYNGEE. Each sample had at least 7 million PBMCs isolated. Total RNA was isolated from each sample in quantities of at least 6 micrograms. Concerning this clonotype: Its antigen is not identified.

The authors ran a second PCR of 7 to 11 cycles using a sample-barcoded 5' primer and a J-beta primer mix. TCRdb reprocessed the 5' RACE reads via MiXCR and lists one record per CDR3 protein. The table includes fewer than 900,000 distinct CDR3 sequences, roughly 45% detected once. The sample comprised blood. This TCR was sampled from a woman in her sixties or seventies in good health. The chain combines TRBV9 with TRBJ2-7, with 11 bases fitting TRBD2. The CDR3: CASSVTSGGNQYF. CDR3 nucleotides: TGTGCCAGCAGCGTAACTAGCGGGGGAAATCAGTACTTC.